The 10 T cell receptor beta chains below were found in one sample sequenced in a study of shared clonotypes between healthy human individuals. Libraries were prepared by immunoSEQ multiplex PCR; TCRdb keeps only in-frame clonotypes and omits some of them. The repertoire holds 490,000 or so clones, 70% to 80% seen once, with around 13% in the top ten. Sequencing used PBMCs. The receptors were gathered from a woman in her thirties or forties in good health. Some clones in this sample may be carry-over from other donors' samples.

A remark on this clone: This may come from a read error, since a much larger clone is one base off. Because it lacks the conserved phenylalanine or tryptophan at the end, this CDR3 is likely a read error. The CDR3 loop reads CSVGQGNMYYEQYL. In DNA form, the CDR3 reads TGCAGCGTTGGACAGGGAAATATGTACTACGAGCAGTACCTC. The V call is TRBV29-1, the J call TRBJ2-7; 7 positions match TRBD1. The length of the CDR3 is 14 residues. Trimming removed 4 bases from V and 3 bases from J; junction bases left unmatched: 9. Per germline, CDR1 SQVTM and CDR2 ANQGSEA.

The chain carries TRBV5-1 and TRBJ1-2, with D perhaps TRBD1 (5 bases). This CDR3 is 15 amino acids long. With 1 base removed from V and 7 bases from J, the gap between germline ends came to 17 bases. The germline gives CDR1 SGHRS, CDR2 YFSETQ. The CDR3 is CASSLSGGAEVGYTF. The CDR3 nucleotides are TGCGCCAGCAGCTTGTCTGGGGGTGCGGAGGTTGGCTACACCTTC.

The CDR3 loop is CASSQDQGFSEQYF. Here the CDR3 DNA reads TGCGCCAGCAGCCAAGACCAGGGTTTCTCCGAGCAGTACTTC. The gene calls are TRBV4-3 and TRBJ2-7, with a weak D call TRBD1 (5 bases). Between the trimmed V and J ends, which lost 0 bases and 6 bases, there was a span of 12 bases. The CDR3 is 14 amino acids. Per the germline V gene, CDR1 is LGHNA and CDR2 is YSLEER.

Points on this clone: Other DNA variants within this sample encode the same CDR3. This chain links TRBV2 with TRBJ1-5; tentative D call: TRBD1 (6 bases). Germline-derived CDR1 and CDR2 are SNHLY and FYNNEI. This CDR3 contains 13 residues. V was pared by 6 bases and J by 4 bases, with 10 bases between. CDR3 protein: CASRPDSNQPQHF. The CDR3 bases are TGTGCCAGCAGGCCGGACAGTAATCAGCCCCAGCATTTT.

CDR3 sequence reads: CALERTNNEKLFF. CDR3 in DNA: TGTGCCTTAGAACGGACAAATAATGAAAAACTGTTTTTT. This chain uses TRBV30 with TRBJ1-4; possibly TRBD1 for D (5 bases). The CDR3 covers 13 residues. Trimming took 7 bases from V and 4 from J, leaving 13 bases between them. Germline assignment: CDR1 GTSNPN and CDR2 SVGIG (reference sequence).

This clone turned up a few times. The genes are TRBV5-4 and TRBJ2-4, with D perhaps TRBD1 (6 bases). The CDR3 is 13 residues long. Trimming removed 4 bases at V and 5 bases at J, with 10 bases between. Germline assignment: CDR1 SGHNT and CDR2 YYREEE (reference sequence). The CDR3 spells CASSATGENIQYF. Here the CDR3 DNA reads TGTGCCAGCAGCGCGACAGGAGAAAACATTCAGTACTTC.

The rearrangement uses TRBV11-2 and TRBJ2-7, with a weak D call TRBD2 (6 bases). Trimming pared 0 bases from V and 9 bases from J, leaving 15 bases between. Germline CDR1 SGHAT, CDR2 FQNNGV. The CDR3 loop spans 14 amino acids. CDR3 coding DNA: TGTGCCAGCAGCTTAGAGCGGGATTCAAGTCCGCAGTACTTC. Encoded protein: CASSLERDSSPQYF.

The chain links TRBV29-1 to TRBJ2-2; 9 nucleotides match TRBD2. The CDR3 loop spans 14 amino acids. Losses at the gene ends were 7 bases for V and 4 bases for J; bases not matched to a gene: 7. Germline CDR1 reads SQVTM; CDR2 reads ANQGSEA. The CDR3 spells CSAGSGSGTGELFF. The CDR3 DNA follows: TGCAGCGCCGGTAGCGGGAGTGGCACCGGGGAGCTGTTTTTT.

In regard to this clone: A much larger clonotype is one base distant, so this may be a read error. The chain has TRBV7-9 and TRBJ2-5; D is ambiguous. The V gene's germline CDR1 is SEHNR and CDR2 FQNEAQ (reference sequence). The CDR3 consists of 12 residues. V lost 0 bases and J 3 bases, leaving 2 bases between the germline ends. DNA of the CDR3: TGTGCCAGCAGCTTAGCAGAAGAGACCCAGTACTTC. Protein: CASSLAEETQYF.

Details on this clone: This CDR3 is also generated by other DNA sequences in the sample. The rearrangement joins TRBV29-1 to TRBJ2-1; 13 bases agree with TRBD2. The CDR3 spans 14 residues. Trimming cost V 4 bases and J 3 bases; bases outside gene matches: 0. The germline V gene encodes CDR1 SQVTM and CDR2 ANQGSEA. The chain's CDR3 is CSVGTSGSYNEQFF. DNA of the CDR3: TGCAGCGTTGGGACTAGCGGGAGCTACAATGAGCAGTTCTTC.